This T cell receptor (beta chain) was captured in a study of T cells in localized non-small cell lung cancer. The CDR3 extends over 13 amino acids. Looked up from germline, CDR1 is SSHAT and CDR2 is FNYEAQ (reference sequence). In its sample, this clone ranks as medium-sized (0.01 to 0.1%). The antigen is unknown. At one end, the junction sequence differs from germline, possibly due to a read error. The study, taken as a whole, reports: One tumor region alone was sequenced, and heterogeneity therefore remains possible. Higher T cell density in the blood was associated with longer overall survival, whereas higher adjacent-lung clonality associated with shorter survival. There were a median 57 of the top 100 tumor clones appearing in adjacent lung. It was uninvolved adjacent lung that showed the highest T cell clonality, exceeding tumor.

Assay: immunoSEQ multiplex PCR; the TCRdb copy retains only in-frame clones and omits some. The sample carries 38,000 or so clones, 81% recorded once. Here the sequenced sample was peripheral blood mononuclear cells, taken before any cancer treatment. This TCR was sampled from a male donor at least 60 years old with stage II lung adenocarcinoma. This chain connects TRBV7-7 to TRBJ2-1; D gene uncertain. The CDR3 bases are TGTGCTAGCAGCCGCCCGCCCAGCAATGAGCAGTTCTTC. It codes for CASSRPPSNEQFF.